This entry lists 21 T cell receptor beta chains sequenced from one sample in a study of cytotoxic CD8 clonotypes in ibrutinib-treated CLL. TCRdb keeps only in-frame clones here, not all; method: immunoSEQ multiplex PCR. The top ten clones hold about 6.7% of a sample with a few hundred thousand clones, about 77% of them seen once. Here the sequenced sample was PBMCs, taken before ibrutinib treatment. All receptors derive from a human donor with chronic lymphocytic leukemia.

The V and J genes are TRBV18 and TRBJ1-5; D is ambiguous. From germline, CDR1 is KGHSH and CDR2 LQKENI. This CDR3 has 13 amino acids. V shed 2 bases and J shed 6 bases, with 8 bases lying between them. The CDR3 nucleotides read TGTGCCAGCTCACCAGCAGGCGGTCAGCCCCAGCATTTT. Its protein product is CASSPAGGQPQHF.

At least ten counts were recorded for this clone. This rearrangement joins TRBV28 to TRBJ2-7; 14 positions match TRBD2. The CDR3 runs to 20 residues. V gave up 3 bases and J gave up 3 bases; unmatched junction bases: 16. In germline, CDR1 is MDHEN, CDR2 SYDVKM. This CDR3 reads CASSLRPGLAGEGLNYEQYF. The CDR3 nucleotides are TGTGCCAGCAGTTTGCGCCCGGGACTAGCGGGAGAGGGTCTAAACTACGAGCAGTACTTC.

The rearrangement links TRBV4-3 to TRBJ2-1; D is uncertain. This CDR3 has 17 amino acids. The V end lost 0 bases, the J end lost 10 bases, and 22 bases lay between the germline ends. The V gene's germline CDR1 is LGHNA and CDR2 YSLEER. This chain's CDR3 is CASSQDSAHRPPREQFF. The CDR3 DNA is TGCGCCAGCAGCCAAGATTCGGCCCACCGCCCGCCAAGGGAGCAGTTCTTC.

This sequence joins TRBV30 and TRBJ2-2; 11 bases match TRBD1. V was clipped by 1 base and J by 5 bases; unmatched bases: 6. CDR1 and CDR2 (germline): GTSNPN, SVGIG (reference sequence). This CDR3 region has 16 residues. CDR3 protein: CAWSAHGTGGTGELFF. CDR3 bases: TGTGCCTGGAGTGCACACGGGACAGGGGGAACCGGGGAGCTGTTTTTT.

V gene TRBV2 combines with J gene TRBJ2-7; 7 bases agree with TRBD1. CDR1 is SNHLY, CDR2 FYNNEI, per germline. The length of the CDR3 is 13 residues. V trimming: 8 bases; J trimming: 3 bases; junction bases outside the gene matches: 7. As DNA, the CDR3 is TGTGCCAGCGAGTGGGACAGACACTACGAGCAGTACTTC. It specifies CASEWDRHYEQYF.

The gene calls are TRBV6-5 and TRBJ2-2; D ambiguous. Between the trimmed V and J ends, which lost 6 bases and 1 base, there was a span of 12 bases. Germline V gene sequence: CDR1 MNHEY, CDR2 SVGAGI. CDR3 length equals 15 residues. The CDR3 region is CASSYGPWNTGELFF. DNA for the CDR3: TGTGCCAGCAGCTACGGGCCGTGGAACACCGGGGAGCTGTTTTTT.

This chain links TRBV9 with TRBJ2-7, with D perhaps matching TRBD1 (5 bases). Germline V gene lookup returns CDR1 SGDLS and CDR2 YYNGEE. The CDR3 length is 15 residues. V dropped 2 bases and J dropped 3 bases, with 15 bases sitting between them. CDR3 DNA sequence: TGTGCCAGCAGCGTTGGGGCAGGGTCCATCTACGAGCAGTACTTC. The encoded protein is CASSVGAGSIYEQYF.

V and J are TRBV19 and TRBJ2-2; D remains unclear. Trimming cost V 0 bases and J 5 bases, with 10 bases left between them. CDR3 length equals 15 residues. CDR1 and CDR2 from the germline V gene are LNHDA and SQIVND (reference sequence). In DNA, the CDR3 is TGTGCCAGTAGTATAGATCAAAGGCGGACCGGGGAGCTGTTTTTT. Amino acids: CASSIDQRRTGELFF.

This clone was observed many times. This sequence joins TRBV27 and TRBJ2-7; 8 bases map to TRBD2. The germline gives CDR1 MNHEY, CDR2 SMNVEV (reference sequence). With 2 bases clipped from V and 0 bases from J, the junction kept 15 bases outside the gene matches. The CDR3 extends over 19 amino acids. The CDR3 DNA is TGTGCCAGCAGTTTAGTCGGTCCCAGCGGGAGACCCTCCTCCTACGAGCAGTACTTC. Its translation: CASSLVGPSGRPSSYEQYF.

The gene calls are TRBV19 and TRBJ1-1; 7 bases align to TRBD1. Trimming cost V 8 bases and J 4 bases; bases outside gene matches: 7. The CDR3 is made up of 13 amino acids. The germline gives CDR1 LNHDA, CDR2 SQIVND (reference sequence). The CDR3 nucleotides read TGTGCCAGTTCGACAGGGACGGTCACTGAAGCTTTCTTT. As protein: CASSTGTVTEAFF. Combining the CDR3 with reference TRBV19 and TRBJ1-1 gives the whole variable domain DGGITQSPKYLFRKEGQNVTLSCEQNLNHDAMYWYRQDPGQGLRLIYYSQIVNDFQKGDIAEGYSVSREKKESFPLTVTSAQKNPTAFYLCASSTGTVTEAFFGQGTRLTVV.

The genes are TRBV4-2 and TRBJ2-5; the D is unclear. CDR1 LGHNA and CDR2 YNFKEQ come from the germline V gene. Trimming cost V 0 bases and J 5 bases, with 7 bases left between them. The CDR3 is 13 residues long. The CDR3 DNA reads as TGTGCCAGCAGCCAAGATATCTTCGAGACCCAGTACTTC. Translated, it gives CASSQDIFETQYF.

This clone was seen more than once but under ten times. The likely explanation is a read error, given a far larger clone one base away. The chain employs TRBV5-5 and TRBJ2-2; tentatively, D is TRBD1 (6 bases). There are 17 residues in the CDR3. The V end lost 0 bases, the J end lost 2 bases, and 14 bases lay between the germline ends. The germline gives CDR1 SGHKS, CDR2 YYEKEE (reference sequence). CDR3: CASSLVLGGDNTGELFF. CDR3 bases: TGTGCCAGCAGCTTGGTTCTAGGGGGAGATAACACCGGGGAGCTGTTTTTT. Supplemented by reference TRBV5-5 and TRBJ2-2, the full variable domain reads DAGVTQSPTHLIKTRGQQVTLRCSPISGHKSVSWYQQVLGQGPQFIFQYYEKEERGRGNFPDRFSARQFPNYSSELNVNALLLGDSALYLCASSLVLGGDNTGELFFGEGSRLTVL.

The chain couples TRBV29-1 to TRBJ2-7, with 7 bases aligning to TRBD2. CDR1 is SQVTM and CDR2 is ANQGSEA in the germline V gene. This CDR3 spans 14 amino acids. Trimming at V came to 6 bases and at J to 7 bases, leaving 15 bases not matched to a gene. The CDR3 coding sequence is TGCAGCGTCGCACAGATACTAGCGTCGGGGGAGCAGTACTTC. It codes for CSVAQILASGEQYF.

J is TRBJ1-1 and V is TRBV5-4; D remains unclear. With 1 base removed from V and 6 bases from J, the gap between germline ends came to 10 bases. Germline assignment: CDR1 SGHNT and CDR2 YYREEE (reference sequence). This CDR3 is 13 amino acids long. Here the CDR3 DNA reads TGTGCCAGCAGCTTGAAGCTGGGCTCTGAAGCTTTCTTT. It is translated as CASSLKLGSEAFF. Combining the CDR3 with reference TRBV5-4 and TRBJ1-1 gives the whole variable domain ETGVTQSPTHLIKTRGQQVTLRCSSQSGHNTVSWYQQALGQGPQFIFQYYREEENGRGNFPPRFSGLQFPNYSSELNVNALELDDSALYLCASSLKLGSEAFFGQGTRLTVV.

The chain has TRBV27 and TRBJ2-1, with 9 bases that match TRBD1. Germline values: CDR1 MNHEY, CDR2 SMNVEV (reference sequence). The length of the CDR3 is 16 residues. Unmatched junction bases numbered 7, after V lost 3 bases and J lost 4 bases. CDR3 sequence: CASSFSTGGRYNEQFF. DNA of the CDR3: TGTGCCAGCAGTTTCTCGACAGGGGGAAGATACAATGAGCAGTTCTTC.

This clone was recorded only once. The chain couples TRBV9 to TRBJ2-1; TRBD2 matches 9 bases. The CDR3 has 15 residues. Trimming cost V 0 bases and J 8 bases; bases outside gene matches: 6. Germline V gives CDR1 SGDLS, CDR2 YYNGEE. The CDR3 DNA sequence: TGTGCCAGCAGCGTAGGAGCTAGCGGGACCGATGAGCAGTTCTTC. It is translated as CASSVGASGTDEQFF.

The gene calls are TRBV25-1 and TRBJ1-1; D is ambiguous. Germline assignment: CDR1 MGHDK and CDR2 SYGVNS. The CDR3 consists of 15 residues. V shed 1 base and J shed 1 base, with 10 bases lying between them. The chain's CDR3 is CASSELSRSNTEAFF. The CDR3 bases are TGTGCCAGCAGTGAATTATCCCGATCGAACACTGAAGCTTTCTTT.

J is TRBJ1-5 and V is TRBV28, with TRBD1 as a possible D gene (6 bases). In germline, CDR1 is MDHEN, CDR2 SYDVKM. This CDR3 has 15 residues. V lost 5 bases and J lost 5, with 16 bases in between. The CDR3 DNA reads as TGTGCCAGCAGTCCCCGAACAGGGTTCTATCAGCCCCAGCATTTT. Its protein product is CASSPRTGFYQPQHF.

This chain connects TRBV5-1 to TRBJ1-2; no reliable D call. From germline, CDR1 is SGHRS and CDR2 YFSETQ. The ends were cut back, 5 bases at V and 1 base at J, with 12 bases in the middle. CDR3 size: 14 residues. CDR3 protein: CASRLTAVNYGYTF. In DNA, the CDR3 is TGCGCCAGCAGATTAACGGCAGTTAACTATGGCTACACCTTC.

This clone was picked up one time. V gene TRBV18 combines with J gene TRBJ2-2; TRBD1 agrees at 7 bases. CDR3 size: 14 residues. Germline V gene sequence: CDR1 KGHSH, CDR2 LQKENI. The trim removed 2 bases at V and 6 bases at J, leaving 3 bases unmatched. The CDR3 region has the DNA TGTGCCAGCTCACCAGACAGGGCGGCCGGGGAGCTGTTTTTT. This sequence encodes CASSPDRAAGELFF.

The CDR3 protein is CASSARQDEKLFF. The CDR3 DNA sequence: TGTGCCAGCAGCGCAAGACAGGACGAAAAACTGTTTTTT. The V call is TRBV6-6, the J call TRBJ1-4; perhaps TRBD1 as D (6 bases). CDR3 length equals 13 residues. Germline CDR1 and CDR2: MNHNY and SVGAGI (reference sequence). The ends were cut back, 6 bases at V and 8 bases at J, with 13 bases in the middle.